Below, 7 T cell receptor beta chains from the same sample are listed, as sequenced in a study of blood T cell repertoires in COVID-19. TCRdb's table, derived via immunoSEQ multiplex PCR, lists solely in-frame clones and lacks some. The sample holds about 440,000 clones; 80% to 95% are singletons and the top ten take about 0.6%. Material: PBMCs or T cells enriched from blood (not recorded which). These receptors were taken from a man aged 18 to 35 who had recovered from COVID-19.

This clone was observed a handful of times. The chain combines TRBV2 with TRBJ1-3; TRBD1 is a possible D gene (6 bases). The V end lost 6 bases, the J end lost 3 bases, and 12 bases lay between the germline ends. The CDR3 runs 14 residues. Germline lookup yields CDR1 SNHLY and CDR2 FYNNEI. CDR3 protein: CASRAGDYGNTIYF. DNA of the CDR3: TGTGCCAGCAGGGCAGGGGACTATGGAAACACCATATATTTT. The variable domain in full, with the rest retrieved from reference TRBV2 and TRBJ1-3, is EPEVTQTPSHQVTQMGQEVILRCVPISNHLYFYWYRQILGQKVEFLVSFYNNEISEKSEIFDDQFSVERPDGSNFTLKIRSTKLEDSAMYFCASRAGDYGNTIYFGEGSWLTVV.

The DNA for the CDR3 is TGTGCCAGCAGCCAAGAAGCGGGGCCCTACGAGCAGTACTTC. Translating gives CASSQEAGPYEQYF. This chain uses TRBV11-3 with TRBJ2-7; the match to TRBD2 covers 7 bases. In germline, CDR1 is SGHNT, CDR2 YENEEA. This CDR3 is 14 amino acids long. The trim removed 5 bases at V and 2 bases at J, leaving 6 bases unmatched.

DNA for the CDR3: TGTGCCAGCAGGATCGATTCGACAGGTTCTGGCTACACCTTC. This translates into CASRIDSTGSGYTF. The V call is TRBV2, the J call TRBJ1-2; TRBD1 is a possible D gene (6 bases). In germline, CDR1 is SNHLY, CDR2 FYNNEI. Trimming shortened V by 6 bases and J by 7 bases, and 18 bases separated the two germline ends. The CDR3 is 14 residues long.

V and J are TRBV7-2 and TRBJ2-7; 8 bases are a match to TRBD1. CDR3 length equals 15 residues. The junction had 10 bases not matched to a gene; V was cut back by 7 bases and J by 2 bases. Germline V lookup: CDR1 SGHTA, CDR2 FQGNSA. The CDR3 loop reads CASTPDRVATYEQYF. In DNA form, the CDR3 reads TGTGCCAGCACCCCGGACAGGGTGGCAACCTACGAGCAGTACTTC.

This CDR3 is CASSIRFGVNYGYTF. The CDR3 nucleotides read TGTGCCAGTAGTATTCGTTTCGGAGTAAACTATGGCTACACCTTC. The chain joins TRBV19 to TRBJ1-2; D unclear. CDR1 LNHDA and CDR2 SQIVND come from the germline V gene (reference sequence). The CDR3 is 15 amino acids. The V gene lost 3 bases and the J gene lost 2 bases, with 13 bases spanning the gap.

In its sample, this clone was seen a few times. The chain combines TRBV3-1 (or the pseudogene TRBV3-2) with TRBJ1-5, with TRBD1 matching over 12 bases. The length of the CDR3 is 15 residues. J lost 9 bases, V lost 4 bases, and 7 bases had no gene match. Germline CDR1 is LGHDT and CDR2 is YNNKEL (reference sequence). The CDR3 protein is CASSLGTGGPSPQHF. CDR3 bases: TGTGCCAGCAGCCTGGGGACAGGGGGCCCGTCGCCCCAGCATTTT.

J is TRBJ1-5 and V is TRBV18; 10 bases agree with TRBD1. The germline CDR1 and CDR2 sequences are KGHSH and LQKENI. J gave up 11 bases and V 1 base, and 14 bases lay outside the gene matches. This CDR3 spans 17 amino acids. In DNA form, the CDR3 reads TGTGCCAGCTCACCACGAAACCGGGACAGGGGAGATATGGCCCAGCATTTT. The encoded protein is CASSPRNRDRGDMAQHF.